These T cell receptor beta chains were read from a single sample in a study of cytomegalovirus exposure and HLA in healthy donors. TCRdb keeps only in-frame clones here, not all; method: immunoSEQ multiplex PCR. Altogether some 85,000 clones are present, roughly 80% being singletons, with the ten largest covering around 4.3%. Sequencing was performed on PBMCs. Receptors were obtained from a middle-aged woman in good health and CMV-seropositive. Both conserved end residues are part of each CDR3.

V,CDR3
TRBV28,CASSLLTGGGETNEKLFF
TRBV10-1,CASSEYPWVAQGWDYGYTF
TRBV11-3,CASSSTFPGLAGNNEQFF
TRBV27,CASSYTRGAEAFF
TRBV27,CASSFGQGNSPLHF
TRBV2,CASSVDRSNTGELFF
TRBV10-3,CAIRRDSNQPQHF
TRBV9,CASSPLSERDTFSYEQYF
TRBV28,CASSLSGSKNIQYF
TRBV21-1,CASSYLPVQGPSGANVLTF
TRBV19,CASSIGPGKTEAFF
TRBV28,CASTLLEGSRNQPQHF
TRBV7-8,CASSLERGRSDTQYF
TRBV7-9,CASSTETGPQYGYTF
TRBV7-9,CASSADTEAFF
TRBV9,CASSERGGTAYEQYF
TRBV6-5,CASKRTGGLYEQYF
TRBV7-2,CASSSGTGPGYTF
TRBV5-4,CASSLNTAEAFF
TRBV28,CASSLIAPERGYTF
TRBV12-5,CASGPDSGTGELFF
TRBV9,CASSVVAGGPVGGLFF
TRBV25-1,CASHPDRGNTGELFF
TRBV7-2,CASSPGLAGGGEQYF
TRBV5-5,CASSLGQGFGQPQHF
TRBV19,CASSIISGVSCNEQFF
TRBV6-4,CASSSGSYTGELFF
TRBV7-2,CASSLGDEQFF
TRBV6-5,CASSYSEFAYNEQFF
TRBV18,CASSPRQGEDEQFF
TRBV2,CASSVDLDSYNEQFF
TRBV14,CASSRTGFGQPQHF
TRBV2,CASTETSGRVPGELFF
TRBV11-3,CASSLGPAGNTIYF
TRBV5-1,CASSSGGSGTYNEQFF
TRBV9,CASSVDSTGGVSTDTQYF
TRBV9,CASSAKGLGPTDTQYF
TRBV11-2,CASSLGDQETQYF
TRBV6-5,CASSKGNNQPQHF
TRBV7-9,CASSQGIGTGDNSPLHF
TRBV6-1,CASSPGPRSYTF
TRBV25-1,CASSDGLAGTTDTQYF
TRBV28,CASSLRQGNSYEQYF
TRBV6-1,CASGPHRELVTEAFF
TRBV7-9,CASSLGTFSTDTQYF
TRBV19,CASSIVGQPKNTEAFF
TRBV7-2,CASSPTRESIYGYTF
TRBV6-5,CASSPQDVQPQHF
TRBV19,CATQQTPRRVTGGYTF
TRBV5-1,CASSTTVTVPYEQYF
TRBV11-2,CASSLFVDLSYEQYF
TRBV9,CASSVGGLADSYEQYF
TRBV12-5,CASGPSGQETQYF
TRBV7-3,CASSLAGPVNTEAFF